These 21 T cell receptor beta chains originate from one sample sequenced in a study of cytomegalovirus exposure and HLA in healthy donors. The PCR contained 60 Vbeta and 13 Jbeta primers. The method was immunoSEQ multiplex PCR; TCRdb's version includes in-frame clones alone and lacks a portion of them. Of tens of thousands of clones listed, approximately 71% were seen once; the top ten hold less than 8%. The specimen sequenced was PBMCs. The receptors shown here come from a woman aged 40-49 years in good health and CMV-seronegative.

As regards this clone: Other nucleotide sequences from this sample produce the same CDR3. The chain joins TRBV6-6 to TRBJ1-1; a weak D match, TRBD1 (6 bases). This CDR3 has 12 residues. The V gene lost 6 bases and the J gene lost 1 base, with 6 bases spanning the gap. Germline-derived CDR1 and CDR2 are MNHNY and SVGAGI (reference sequence). The CDR3 loop reads CASRGGNTEAFF. The CDR3 DNA sequence: TGTGCCAGCAGAGGGGGGAACACTGAAGCTTTCTTT.

The rearrangement joins TRBV30 to TRBJ2-3; 7 nucleotides align to TRBD2. The CDR3 is 11 amino acids. Germline assignment: CDR1 GTSNPN and CDR2 SVGIG (reference sequence). V lost 1 base, J lost 11 bases, and 3 bases stayed unmatched. CDR3 sequence reads: CAWSDSGGQYF. CDR3 nucleotides: TGTGCCTGGAGTGACTCGGGAGGGCAGTATTTT.

In DNA, the CDR3 is TGTGCCAGCAGCTCAACCGGGACAGACCATGGCTACACCTTC. It is translated as CASSSTGTDHGYTF. This chain links TRBV5-8 with TRBJ1-2, with TRBD1 matching 7 bases. The CDR3 spans 14 residues. The V gene end was trimmed by 3 bases and the J gene end by 6 bases; junction bases not matched to a gene: 8. The germline V gene has CDR1 SGHTS and CDR2 YDEGEE.

In this sample, this clone turned up a few times. The rearrangement joins TRBV5-1 to TRBJ1-2; tentatively, D is TRBD1 (5 bases). Germline CDR1 SGHRS, CDR2 YFSETQ. The CDR3 spans 20 residues. Trimming removed 0 bases at V and 7 bases at J, with 31 bases between. CDR3 amino acids: CASSLVGGETLRSQPSGYTF. The CDR3 DNA reads TGCGCCAGCAGCTTGGTCGGAGGGGAAACCCTGAGAAGCCAACCTAGTGGCTACACCTTC. The full variable domain, its missing parts supplied by reference TRBV5-1 and TRBJ1-2, is KAGVTQTPRYLIKTRGQQVTLSCSPISGHRSVSWYQQTPGQGLQFLFEYFSETQRNKGNFPGRFSGRQFSNSRSEMNVSTLELGDSALYLCASSLVGGETLRSQPSGYTFGSGTRLTVV.

This chain connects TRBV4-1 to TRBJ2-2; 13 positions match TRBD2. V lost 0 bases and J lost 2; bases outside the gene matches: 12. The CDR3 is made up of 21 amino acids. Germline-derived CDR1 and CDR2 are MGHRA and YSYEKL. CDR3 loop: CASSQDQTSGRPPPNTGELFF. In nucleotides, the CDR3 is TGCGCCAGCAGCCAAGATCAGACTAGCGGGAGGCCACCTCCCAACACCGGGGAGCTGTTTTTT.

The rearrangement uses TRBV18 and TRBJ1-5, with 10 nucleotides matching TRBD1. V trimming: 3 bases; J trimming: 4 bases; junction bases outside the gene matches: 6. In germline, CDR1 is KGHSH, CDR2 LQKENI. The CDR3 has 16 residues. CDR3 sequence (DNA): TGTGCCAGCTCACCTATCGGGGACAGGGGAAATCAGCCCCAGCATTTT. This sequence encodes CASSPIGDRGNQPQHF.

The chain recombines TRBV5-8 with TRBJ2-1; the D gene is possibly TRBD1 (6 bases). The CDR3 runs 15 residues. The germline CDR1 and CDR2 sequences are SGHTS and YDEGEE. The V and J ends lost 2 bases and 6 bases respectively, with 15 bases between them. DNA of the CDR3: TGTGCCAGCAGCTTTTTCGGGACACTCTCCAATGAGCAGTTCTTC. Translated, it gives CASSFFGTLSNEQFF.

The chain joins TRBV29-1 to TRBJ2-1; 9 positions agree with TRBD2. The CDR3 is made up of 13 amino acids. The V and J ends lost 6 bases and 9 bases, in that order; junction bases with no gene match: 9. Germline V lookup: CDR1 SQVTM, CDR2 ANQGSEA. The CDR3 DNA is TGCAGCGTCGGGGTAGCGGGAGCGGGTGAGCAGTTCTTC. Encoded protein: CSVGVAGAGEQFF.

The chain has TRBV4-2 and TRBJ2-4, with 11 bases matching TRBD2. From germline, CDR1 is LGHNA and CDR2 YNFKEQ. The CDR3 has 16 residues. J lost 8 bases, V lost 0 bases, and 6 bases had no gene match. The CDR3, as DNA: TGTGCCAGCAGCCAAGAGGCTAGCGGGGGGTGGGACATTCAGTACTTC. Its protein is CASSQEASGGWDIQYF.

As concerns this clone: At the DNA level, this CDR3 is encoded by other sequences in the same sample as well. The chain uses TRBV30 and TRBJ2-7; 7 nucleotides match TRBD1. Unmatched junction bases numbered 11, after V lost 3 bases and J lost 6 bases. The germline gives CDR1 GTSNPN, CDR2 SVGIG (reference sequence). The CDR3 length is 14 residues. The CDR3 loop is CAWSPFLGTAEQYF. The CDR3, as DNA: TGTGCCTGGAGCCCCTTCCTGGGGACAGCCGAGCAGTACTTC.

This clone occurred a few times. The chain carries TRBV4-2 and TRBJ2-3; tentative D call: TRBD2 (6 bases). The germline V and J ends were trimmed by 2 bases and 4 bases, with 13 bases remaining between them. CDR1 and CDR2 (germline): LGHNA, YNFKEQ. The CDR3 sequence is 15 residues long. The CDR3 bases are TGTGCCAGCAGCCAATCCAGCGGGCGGGCAGATACGCAGTATTTT. It translates to CASSQSSGRADTQYF.

This clone appeared a single time. DNA for the CDR3: TGTGCCAGCAGTTTGGGACAGGGAACTGAAGCTTTCTTT. Translated: CASSLGQGTEAFF. The chain links TRBV6-6 to TRBJ1-1, with 9 bases matching TRBD1. CDR1 is MNHNY and CDR2 is SVGAGI in the germline V gene (reference sequence). V trimming: 4 bases; J trimming: 5 bases; junction bases outside the gene matches: 2. This CDR3 has 13 amino acids.

The rearrangement joins TRBV28 to TRBJ2-5; D is possibly TRBD1 (6 bases). V shed 7 bases and J shed 2 bases, with 17 bases lying between them. Germline V gene lookup returns CDR1 MDHEN and CDR2 SYDVKM. The CDR3 contains 15 residues. The CDR3 reads CASNPTRTAQETQYF. Written as DNA, the CDR3 is TGTGCCAGCAACCCCACAAGGACAGCTCAAGAGACCCAGTACTTC.

The chain couples TRBV30 to TRBJ1-5; unclear D gene. This CDR3 comprises 13 residues. With 4 bases removed from V and 2 bases from J, the gap between germline ends came to 9 bases. Germline CDR1 GTSNPN, CDR2 SVGIG (reference sequence). The CDR3 DNA reads as TGTGCCTGGAACGAGGGAGGCAATCAGCCCCAGCATTTT. Translating it yields CAWNEGGNQPQHF. The variable domain in full, completed from reference TRBV30 and TRBJ1-5, reads SQTIHQWPATLVQPVGSPLSLECTVEGTSNPNLYWYRQAAGRGLQLLFYSVGIGQISSEVPQNLSASRPQDRQFILSSKKLLLSDSGFYLCAWNEGGNQPQHFGDGTRLSIL.

V and J are TRBV15 and TRBJ2-1; D not resolved. This CDR3 is built from 13 residues. V was trimmed by 1 base and J by 6 bases, leaving 7 bases between them. Germline V gives CDR1 LNHNV, CDR2 YYDKDF (reference sequence). CDR3 sequence reads: CATSRARGNEQFF. CDR3 in DNA: TGTGCCACCAGCAGAGCGAGAGGCAATGAGCAGTTCTTC.

The J gene is TRBJ1-2, the V gene TRBV10-3, with 12 nucleotides matching TRBD1. Per germline, CDR1 ENHRY and CDR2 SYGVKD. This CDR3 is built from 17 residues. V shed 7 bases, J shed 6 bases, and the junction held 15 bases outside the gene matches. The DNA for the CDR3 is TGTGCCATCACGCCGGGGACAGGGGGCGCGGAAAGAAATGGCTACACCTTC. It translates to CAITPGTGGAERNGYTF.

The J gene is TRBJ1-4, the V gene TRBV28; no reliable D call. There are 11 residues in the CDR3. The germline V gene has CDR1 MDHEN and CDR2 SYDVKM. The V end was cut by 4 bases, the J end by 6 bases, with 3 bases between. The CDR3 protein is CASSSHEKLFF. The CDR3 nucleotides are TGTGCCAGCAGTTCTCATGAAAAACTGTTTTTT.

The J gene is TRBJ1-1, the V gene TRBV6-5; D uncertain. The V gene lost 0 bases and the J gene lost 1 base, with 9 bases spanning the gap. This CDR3 has 15 amino acids. Germline V gene sequence: CDR1 MNHEY, CDR2 SVGAGI. CDR3 DNA: TGTGCCAGCAGTTACTCCCCCCAGAAGAACACTGAAGCTTTCTTT. This translates into CASSYSPQKNTEAFF.

The chain is built from TRBV19 and TRBJ1-5, with unresolved D. V was pared by 5 bases and J by 5 bases, with 10 bases between. The CDR3 is 13 residues long. Germline CDR1 reads LNHDA; CDR2 reads SQIVND (reference sequence). CDR3 residues: CASSRQRDQPQHF. The CDR3 bases are TGTGCCAGTAGTCGTCAGAGGGATCAGCCCCAGCATTTT.

This rearrangement joins TRBV10-2 to TRBJ1-1, with 8 bases fitting TRBD1. The CDR3 contains 13 residues. CDR1 WSHSY and CDR2 SAAADI come from the germline V gene. Unmatched junction bases numbered 5, after V lost 6 bases and J lost 5 bases. The CDR3 sequence is CASSTGGLTEAFF. The CDR3 DNA reads as TGCGCCAGCAGCACAGGGGGTTTGACTGAAGCTTTCTTT.

Remarks on this clone: The junction differs from germline at one of its ends, possibly a read error. The V call is TRBV28, the J call TRBJ2-3; TRBD2 agrees at 12 bases. CDR3 length equals 15 residues. The germline V gene has CDR1 MDHEN and CDR2 SYDVKM. This chain's CDR3 is CASTLGLAGTDTQYF. The CDR3 nucleotides read TGTGCCAGCACTTTAGGACTAGCGGGAACAGATACGCAGTATTTT.